This record looks at one TCR beta chain sequence and its context. What it binds is not known. The data originate from a study of cytomegalovirus exposure and HLA in healthy donors. The wider study: T cells numbering 150 million to 200 million yielded 90 million to 140 million unique TCR beta sequences in an earlier analysis. Study-level points and caveats: Immune exposure information available was restricted to CMV serostatus. Confirmation was obtained in vitro that a few CMV-associated chains are specific for CMV antigens.

Primers: 60 Vbeta forward and 13 Jbeta reverse. Authors' data handling: An analysis that came later counted around 80 million unique TCR beta chains, around 12 million shared. Clones were sequenced by immunoSEQ multiplex PCR, and TCRdb holds only the in-frame ones, with some missing. V and J calls and clone size are copied from that table; D and trimming were computed from the DNA. This sample has roughly 150,000 clones, with 72% found just once. The CDR3 is 14 residues long. In germline, CDR1 is MNHEY, CDR2 SVGAGI. V was shortened by 2 bases and J by 3 bases, with 10 bases between the two germline ends.

The specimen sequenced was PBMCs. The TCR was taken from a man in his forties in good health and CMV-seronegative. The J gene is TRBJ1-2, the V gene TRBV6-5; D might be TRBD1 (5 bases). This chain's CDR3 is CASSYRAGHYGYTF. The DNA for the CDR3 is TGTGCCAGCAGTTACCGAGCGGGGCACTATGGCTACACCTTC.